This T cell receptor (beta chain) was captured in a study of blood T cell repertoires in COVID-19. Turning to the study itself: Sites across the United States, Italy and Spain contributed samples from acute and convalescent COVID-19. Nucleic acid was either cDNA or gDNA, and it came from T cells, B-cell-depleted T cells, or PBMCs.

Per the study methods: Amplification from reference gene primers served as the basis for estimated nucleated cell counts. Measured with immunoSEQ multiplex PCR; TCRdb has only the in-frame clones, and not every one. The DNA gave D and trimming, while V, J and clone size come from that table. Altogether about 100,000 clones are present, 85% to 90% being singletons, with the ten largest covering 3.5% to 4%. Trimming took 5 bases from V and 7 from J; bases not matched to a gene: 5. The CDR3 has 14 residues. Germline assignment: CDR1 LGHDT and CDR2 YNNKEL (reference sequence). The clonotype originates from a man aged 60-69 years with acute or convalescent COVID-19. The chain has TRBV3-1 (or the pseudogene TRBV3-2) and TRBJ1-4; TRBD1 agrees at 9 bases. Sequencing was performed on peripheral blood. CDR3 sequence: CASSAGTGTEKLFF. CDR3 coding DNA: TGTGCCAGCAGCGCCGGGACAGGGACTGAAAAACTGTTTTTT.